The 23 T cell receptor beta chains presented below share a single source sample, sequenced in a study of T cell responses to AZD1222 COVID-19 vaccine. TCRdb's table, derived via immunoSEQ multiplex PCR, lists solely in-frame clones and lacks some. The table has around 130,000 clones, about 91% seen once. The sample consisted of peripheral blood, taken on day 0 of AZD1222 vaccination. These receptors came from an adult in good health.

This chain joins TRBV18 and TRBJ2-7; 7 bases are shared with TRBD2. Germline assignment: CDR1 KGHSH and CDR2 LQKENI. The CDR3 sequence is 14 residues long. J lost 2 bases, V lost 3 bases, and 4 bases had no gene match. CDR3 amino acids: CASSPGEGAYEQYF. The CDR3 nucleotides are TGTGCCAGCTCACCCGGGGAGGGAGCCTACGAGCAGTACTTC.

This clone has only a few counts. The chain couples TRBV28 to TRBJ1-2; D unresolved. The CDR3 contains 12 residues. The germline gives CDR1 MDHEN, CDR2 SYDVKM. Trimming took off 4 bases at V and 5 bases at J, with 8 bases between the two ends. CDR3 residues: CASSSPAYGYTF. Here the CDR3 DNA reads TGTGCCAGCAGTTCGCCAGCGTATGGCTACACCTTC.

The chain has TRBV27 and TRBJ2-7, with TRBD1 as a possible D gene (5 bases). Germline V gene data show CDR1 as MNHEY and CDR2 as SMNVEV (reference sequence). V gave up 7 bases and J gave up 0 bases, with 13 bases separating them. CDR3 length: 14 amino acids. In DNA, the CDR3 is TGTGCCAGCAAAAAGACAGAAAACTCCTACGAGCAGTACTTC. Residues: CASKKTENSYEQYF.

The chain employs TRBV27 and TRBJ1-5, with D unclear. The germline V and J ends were trimmed by 4 bases and 7 bases, with 11 bases remaining between them. The CDR3 is 13 residues long. CDR1 and CDR2 from the germline V gene are MNHEY and SMNVEV (reference sequence). CDR3 DNA: TGTGCCAGCAGTTGGGGTGGGAAACAGCCCCAGCATTTT. Translating it yields CASSWGGKQPQHF.

In regard to this clone: Other DNA sequences within the sample encode an identical CDR3. The V call is TRBV28, the J call TRBJ1-2; no reliable D call. Trimming left V 3 bases short and J 4 bases short, with 6 bases between. Germline V CDR1 and CDR2: MDHEN, SYDVKM. The length of the CDR3 is 12 residues. The CDR3 bases are TGTGCCAGCAGTTTGGGTAGCTATGGCTACACCTTC. It encodes CASSLGSYGYTF.

This chain connects TRBV7-3 to TRBJ2-1, with a weak D call TRBD2 (7 bases). Germline CDR1 reads SGHTA; CDR2 reads FQGTGA. Trimming took off 5 bases at V and 9 bases at J, with 20 bases between the two ends. The CDR3 is 15 residues long. Written as DNA, the CDR3 is TGTGCCAGCAGCGAGCGGGACATAAAAGGCGGTGAGCAGTTCTTC. It encodes CASSERDIKGGEQFF.

The chain uses TRBV5-6 and TRBJ1-2; 8 bases are shared with TRBD1. The CDR3 spans 16 residues. Losses at the gene ends were 4 bases for V and 4 bases for J; bases not matched to a gene: 12. Looked up from germline, CDR1 is SGHDT and CDR2 is YYEEEE. CDR3 nucleotides: TGTGCCAGCAGCCACCCCGACAGGGGCCCCACCTATGGCTACACCTTC. Its protein product is CASSHPDRGPTYGYTF. The full variable domain, its missing parts supplied by reference TRBV5-6 and TRBJ1-2, is DAGVTQSPTHLIKTRGQQVTLRCSPKSGHDTVSWYQQALGQGPQFIFQYYEEEERQRGNFPDRFSGHQFPNYSSELNVNALLLGDSALYLCASSHPDRGPTYGYTFGSGTRLTVV.

This rearrangement joins TRBV5-6 to TRBJ2-2; D is undetermined. Per the germline V gene, CDR1 is SGHDT and CDR2 is YYEEEE. Trimming left V 4 bases short and J 2 bases short, with 15 bases between. The CDR3 extends over 16 amino acids. Here the CDR3 DNA reads TGTGCCAGCAGCCCGGTGGGGTCTACCAACACCGGGGAGCTGTTTTTT. Its protein is CASSPVGSTNTGELFF.

This clone was recorded once. J is TRBJ1-5 and V is TRBV19, with a possible D match to TRBD1 (5 bases). V was clipped by 4 bases and J by 3 bases, with 19 bases between them. This CDR3 region has 17 residues. Germline V CDR1 and CDR2: LNHDA, SQIVND (reference sequence). CDR3 amino acids: CASSTTSSGGPNQPQHF. The CDR3 coding sequence is TGTGCCAGTAGTACCACCTCCTCCGGGGGTCCCAATCAGCCCCAGCATTTT.

This clone was seen a handful of times. The rearrangement links TRBV7-8 to TRBJ2-1, with unresolved D. Germline CDR1 SGHVS, CDR2 FQNEAQ. V was trimmed by 5 bases and J by 0 bases, leaving 11 bases between them. The CDR3 consists of 15 residues. CDR3 amino acids: CASSPRASSYNEQFF. The CDR3 nucleotides read TGTGCCAGCAGCCCGAGAGCGAGCTCCTACAATGAGCAGTTCTTC.

V is TRBV11-2 and J is TRBJ2-7; 7 bases agree with TRBD1. V lost 5 bases to trimming and J lost 6 bases; unmatched junction nucleotides: 16. CDR1 is SGHAT and CDR2 is FQNNGV in the germline V gene. The CDR3 covers 16 residues. The CDR3 here is CASSPPPWKGDSEQYF. The DNA for the CDR3 is TGTGCCAGCAGCCCACCACCTTGGAAAGGGGACAGCGAGCAGTACTTC. Variable domain in full (rest from reference TRBV11-2 and TRBJ2-7): EAGVAQSPRYKIIEKRQSVAFWCNPISGHATLYWYQQILGQGPKLLIQFQNNGVVDDSQLPKDRFSAERLKGVDSTLKIQPAKLEDSAVYLCASSPPPWKGDSEQYFGPGTRLTVT.

The gene calls are TRBV4-2 and TRBJ1-1, with 8 positions matching TRBD1. J was trimmed by 1 base and V by 0 bases; bases with no gene match: 4. The CDR3 covers 16 residues. The germline V gene has CDR1 LGHNA and CDR2 YNFKEQ. CDR3: CASSQESGTGNTEAFF. The CDR3 DNA is TGTGCCAGCAGCCAAGAATCCGGGACAGGGAACACTGAAGCTTTCTTT.

CDR3 DNA sequence: TGTGCCAGCAGTGACAATAGCGAGGACGGGGAGCTGTTTTTT. Translating it yields CASSDNSEDGELFF. This chain connects TRBV6-4 to TRBJ2-2; weak D call: TRBD2 (5 bases). The CDR3 consists of 14 residues. The germline gives CDR1 MRHNA, CDR2 SNTAGT. V was cut by 2 bases and J by 7 bases, with 11 bases left in between.

The chain employs TRBV18 and TRBJ1-5; 7 bases match TRBD1. The V gene end was trimmed by 2 bases and the J gene end by 2 bases; junction bases not matched to a gene: 6. CDR3 size: 16 residues. Germline V gene sequence: CDR1 KGHSH, CDR2 LQKENI. The chain's CDR3 is CASSPGTGAGNQPQHF. The CDR3 nucleotides are TGTGCCAGCTCACCAGGAACAGGGGCGGGCAATCAGCCCCAGCATTTT.

V and J are TRBV25-1 and TRBJ1-1; D remains unclear. CDR1 and CDR2 (germline): MGHDK, SYGVNS. This CDR3 contains 13 residues. V lost 7 bases and J lost 7, with 16 bases in between. DNA for the CDR3: TGTGCCAGCACTCTGGGAAAAATGAATGAAGCTTTCTTT. It specifies CASTLGKMNEAFF.

The chain links TRBV9 to TRBJ2-3; possibly TRBD1 for D (6 bases). The V gene lost 0 bases and the J gene lost 1 base, with 6 bases spanning the gap. The CDR3 consists of 14 residues. Germline CDR1 reads SGDLS; CDR2 reads YYNGEE. CDR3 sequence (DNA): TGTGCCAGCAGCGTAGACAGGGGCACAGATACGCAGTATTTT. Translating it yields CASSVDRGTDTQYF.

This rearrangement joins TRBV4-1 to TRBJ2-1; D ambiguous. With 0 bases removed from V and 0 bases from J, the gap between germline ends came to 12 bases. CDR3 length: 17 amino acids. Germline loops: CDR1 MGHRA, CDR2 YSYEKL. The chain's CDR3 is CASSQDYGTSSYNEQFF. As DNA, the CDR3 is TGCGCCAGCAGCCAAGATTACGGTACCAGCTCCTACAATGAGCAGTTCTTC.

The chain links TRBV13 to TRBJ2-3; D may correspond to TRBD1 or TRBD2 (6 bases each). The length of the CDR3 is 15 residues. The ends were cut back, 5 bases at V and 6 bases at J, with 18 bases in the middle. CDR1 and CDR2 from the germline V gene are PRHDT and FYEKMQ (reference sequence). The CDR3 protein is CASSPGGPALDTQYF. In DNA form, the CDR3 reads TGTGCCAGCAGCCCCGGGGGCCCGGCCCTGGATACGCAGTATTTT.

CDR3 sequence reads: CASREPGTEAFF. For the CDR3, the DNA is TGCGCCAGCAGAGAGCCCGGCACTGAAGCTTTCTTT. This chain links TRBV10-2 with TRBJ1-1; D uncertain. The CDR3 consists of 12 residues. Looked up from germline, CDR1 is WSHSY and CDR2 is SAAADI. V dropped 6 bases and J dropped 4 bases, with 9 bases sitting between them.

The J gene is TRBJ1-2, the V gene TRBV10-3; 9 bases align to TRBD1. Looked up from germline, CDR1 is ENHRY and CDR2 is SYGVKD. V was pared by 6 bases and J by 6 bases, with 8 bases of the junction left unmatched. CDR3 length equals 14 residues. The CDR3 is CAISRDREFNGYTF. Written as DNA, the CDR3 is TGTGCCATCAGCCGGGACAGGGAATTCAATGGCTACACCTTC.

The rearrangement uses TRBV2 and TRBJ1-1; D is perhaps TRBD1 (5 bases). The V and J ends lost 7 bases and 1 base respectively, with 13 bases between them. CDR1 and CDR2 from the germline V gene are SNHLY and FYNNEI. The CDR3 sequence is 14 residues long. In DNA, the CDR3 is TGTGCCAGCATAGGCACAGGAAAGAACACTGAAGCTTTCTTT. Translation: CASIGTGKNTEAFF.

The rearrangement uses TRBV10-1 and TRBJ2-7; 8 nucleotides match TRBD1. The J segment lost 2 bases and the V segment lost 3 bases, leaving 6 bases of the junction unmatched. The CDR3 runs to 15 residues. The germline V gene encodes CDR1 WNHNN and CDR2 SYGVQD (reference sequence). The DNA for the CDR3 is TGCGCCAGCAGTGACCCGACAGGGGCCACCTACGAGCAGTACTTC. It translates to CASSDPTGATYEQYF.

The rearrangement links TRBV10-1 to TRBJ2-7, with D tentatively TRBD1 or TRBD2 (6 bases each). V gave up 6 bases and J gave up 5 bases, with 17 bases separating them. Germline V gives CDR1 WNHNN, CDR2 SYGVQD (reference sequence). This CDR3 comprises 14 residues. DNA of the CDR3: TGCGCCAGCAGCCAAGGGGGGTCTCGCGACGAGCAGTACTTC. Translated, it gives CASSQGGSRDEQYF.